This T cell receptor (beta chain) was found in a study of Ad26.COV2.S vaccination and SARS-CoV-2 variants. Study overall: Once, or twice with 56 days between doses, Ad26.COV2.S was given intramuscularly. Findings of the study overall: The breadth of spike-specific CD8+ and CD4+ T cell responses after vaccination was reportedly substantial.

This sample's treatment: 15 to 20 received Ad26.COV2.S at low or high dose, single or two shots; roughly 5 received placebo; per-sample allocation not given. Samples were taken on day 63 after the first vaccine or placebo injection. The ends were cut back, 4 bases at V and 2 bases at J, with 10 bases in the middle. CDR1 is SGHNT, CDR2 YYREEE, per germline (reference sequence). CDR3 size: 13 residues. As concerns this clone: Its antigen remains unidentified.

Using immunoSEQ multiplex PCR, the repertoire was profiled, and TCRdb retains in-frame clones only, with some absent. In the table there are some 500,000 clones, 85% to 90% of which are singletons. The receptor's source is a person between 18 and 65 years old who received the Ad26.COV2.S COVID-19 vaccine or a placebo. The sequencing here drew on peripheral blood, taken in a trial of Ad26.COV2.S vaccine versus placebo. The gene calls are TRBV5-4 and TRBJ2-7, with D possibly matching TRBD2 (5 bases). The chain's CDR3 is CASSAGHTYEQYF. The CDR3, as DNA: TGTGCCAGCAGCGCGGGCCACACCTACGAGCAGTACTTC.